The 9 T cell receptor beta chains reported below all come from one sample, sequenced in a study of blood T cells in healthy people across ages. Primed by a sample-barcoded 5' primer and a J-beta primer mix, a second PCR proceeded for 7 to 11 cycles. Each CDR3 protein gets one entry after TCRdb re-called the 5' RACE reads with MiXCR. Of some 1,800,000 distinct CDR3 sequences in the sample, roughly two fifths were seen once. The sample was blood. These receptors all stem from a human donor in good health.

V is TRBV7-6 and J is TRBJ1-6; D gene uncertain. The germline gives CDR1 SGHVS, CDR2 FNYEAQ. V was shortened by 2 bases and J by 9 bases, with 11 bases between the two germline ends. This CDR3 contains 14 residues. CDR3 amino acids: CASSLLERSSPLHF. The CDR3 coding sequence is TGTGCCAGCAGCTTACTCGAGAGATCTTCACCCCTCCACTTT.

The rearrangement links TRBV7-2 to TRBJ2-5; D tentatively fits TRBD1 or TRBD2 (6 bases each). The length of the CDR3 is 15 residues. The V end was cut by 5 bases, the J end by 5 bases, with 18 bases between. Germline CDR1 reads SGHTA; CDR2 reads FQGNSA. The CDR3 bases are TGTGCCAGCAGCCCGCGGTGGGGGGCGTCGGAGACCCAGTACTTC. Its translation: CASSPRWGASETQYF.

V usage is TRBV24-1 and J usage is TRBJ2-2; 10 bases agree with TRBD1. The junction had 7 bases not matched to a gene; V was cut back by 4 bases and J by 6 bases. The CDR3 runs to 16 residues. Germline V gives CDR1 KGHDR, CDR2 SFDVKD. The CDR3 DNA sequence: TGTGCCACCAGTGACAAGGGACAGGGGCACTCCGGGGAGCTGTTTTTT. Amino acids: CATSDKGQGHSGELFF.

This clonotype was found a few times. CDR3 amino acids: CASRDLGSAFF. Here the CDR3 DNA reads TGTGCCAGCCGAGATTTGGGTTCAGCTTTCTTT. The V and J genes are TRBV25-1 and TRBJ1-1; the D is unclear. Per the germline V gene, CDR1 is MGHDK and CDR2 is SYGVNS. This CDR3 comprises 11 residues. V lost 8 bases to trimming and J lost 10 bases, with 14 bases between them.

This clonotype has just a few counts. The rearrangement joins TRBV10-3 to TRBJ1-1; D remains unclear. The CDR3 consists of 13 residues. Germline V CDR1 and CDR2: ENHRY, SYGVKD. V shed 6 bases and J shed 1 base, with 9 bases lying between them. CDR3 in amino acids: CAIRTHQNTEAFF. CDR3 nucleotide sequence: TGTGCCATCAGGACCCACCAGAACACTGAAGCTTTCTTT.

In regard to this clonotype: An end of the junction does not agree with germline; a read error may underlie this. V gene TRBV29-1 combines with J gene TRBJ1-1; 7 nucleotides line up with TRBD1. Germline lookup yields CDR1 SQVTM and CDR2 ANQGSEA. This CDR3 comprises 13 residues. CDR3 residues: CSGEQGLNTEAFF. DNA of the CDR3: TGCAGCGGTGAACAGGGGCTGAACACTGAAGCTTTCTTT.

This clonotype has a handful of counts. Here the CDR3 DNA reads TGTGCCATCACGGGTAGCGGGGGAACAGATACGCAGTATTTT. Translation: CAITGSGGTDTQYF. This chain connects TRBV10-3 to TRBJ2-3, with 9 bases fitting TRBD2. CDR1 is ENHRY and CDR2 is SYGVKD in the germline V gene. The CDR3 loop spans 14 amino acids. The trim removed 7 bases at V and 3 bases at J, leaving 5 bases unmatched.

The J gene is TRBJ1-2, the V gene TRBV7-9; possibly TRBD1 for D (6 bases). The CDR3 is made up of 16 amino acids. Trimming left V 5 bases short and J 0 bases short, with 16 bases between. In germline, CDR1 is SEHNR, CDR2 FQNEAQ (reference sequence). The CDR3 DNA follows: TGTGCCAGCAGCAGGGGTTCCCACAGGGCTAACTATGGCTACACCTTC. Amino acid sequence: CASSRGSHRANYGYTF.

This clonotype has only one observation. This chain links TRBV4-1 with TRBJ2-2, with a tentative D call TRBD2 (6 bases). The CDR3 sequence is 17 residues long. Germline CDR1 is MGHRA and CDR2 is YSYEKL. V was pared by 0 bases and J by 7 bases, with 18 bases between. The CDR3 bases are TGCGCCAGCAGCCAAGATGAAGGGACTTGGGTCAGCGGGGAGCTGTTTTTT. Amino acid sequence: CASSQDEGTWVSGELFF.